This T cell receptor (beta chain) emerged from a study of T cells after yellow fever vaccination. Notes on the study in general: Reappearance after the booster was seen for most primary-vaccination clones, at roughly 96% CD4 and 88% CD8.

Details on this clonotype: Its antigen is unknown.

Via MiXCR, TCRdb re-called the 5' RACE reads, giving one row per CDR3 protein. Among some 350,000 distinct CDR3 sequences listed, 6.2% were seen once. Germline CDR1 reads KGHSH; CDR2 reads LQKENI. The CDR3 totals 15 residues. The ends were cut back, 8 bases at V and 1 base at J, with 15 bases in the middle. This receptor was obtained from a man aged 25-45 years who received the YFV17D yellow fever vaccine. The chain has TRBV18 and TRBJ2-1, with D hard to call. Source: PBMCs, taken 5 days after the yellow fever booster vaccination. Here the CDR3 reads CASQHTTGSYNEQFF. The CDR3 DNA sequence: TGTGCCAGCCAACATACCACCGGATCCTACAATGAGCAGTTCTTC.